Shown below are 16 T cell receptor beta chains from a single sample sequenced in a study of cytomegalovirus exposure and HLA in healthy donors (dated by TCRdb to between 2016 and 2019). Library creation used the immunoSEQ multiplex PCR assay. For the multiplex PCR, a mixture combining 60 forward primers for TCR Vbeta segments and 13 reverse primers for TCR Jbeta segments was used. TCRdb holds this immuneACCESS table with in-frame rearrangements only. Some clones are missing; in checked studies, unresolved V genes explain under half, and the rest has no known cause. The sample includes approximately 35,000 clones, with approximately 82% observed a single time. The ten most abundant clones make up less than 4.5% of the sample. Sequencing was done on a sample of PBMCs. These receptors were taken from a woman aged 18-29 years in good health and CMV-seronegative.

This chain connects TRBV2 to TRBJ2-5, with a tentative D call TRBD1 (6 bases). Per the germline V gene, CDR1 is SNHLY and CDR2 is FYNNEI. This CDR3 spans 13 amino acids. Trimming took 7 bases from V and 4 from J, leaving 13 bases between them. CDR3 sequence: CASNPDSRETQYF. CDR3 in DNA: TGTGCCAGCAACCCGGACAGTAGAGAGACCCAGTACTTC.

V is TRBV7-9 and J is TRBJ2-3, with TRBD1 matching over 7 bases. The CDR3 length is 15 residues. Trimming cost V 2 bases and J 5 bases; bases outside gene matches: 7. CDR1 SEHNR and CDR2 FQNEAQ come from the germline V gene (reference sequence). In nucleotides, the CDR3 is TGTGCCAGCAGCTTACAAGGGGGCGAGGGAGATACGCAGTATTTT. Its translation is CASSLQGGEGDTQYF.

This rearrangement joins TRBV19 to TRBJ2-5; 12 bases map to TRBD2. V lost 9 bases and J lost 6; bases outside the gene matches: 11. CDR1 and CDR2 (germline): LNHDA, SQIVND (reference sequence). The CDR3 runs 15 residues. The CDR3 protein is CASGTSGLNSKTQYF. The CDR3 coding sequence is TGTGCCAGCGGGACTAGCGGGCTAAATTCGAAGACCCAGTACTTC.

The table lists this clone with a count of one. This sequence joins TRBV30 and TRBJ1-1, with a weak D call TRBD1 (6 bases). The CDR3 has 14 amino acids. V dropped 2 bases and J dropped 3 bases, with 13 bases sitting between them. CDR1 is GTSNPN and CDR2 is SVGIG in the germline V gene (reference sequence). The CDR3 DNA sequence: TGTGCCTGGAGTTGGGGGGGCTCGGACACTGAAGCTTTCTTT. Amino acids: CAWSWGGSDTEAFF.

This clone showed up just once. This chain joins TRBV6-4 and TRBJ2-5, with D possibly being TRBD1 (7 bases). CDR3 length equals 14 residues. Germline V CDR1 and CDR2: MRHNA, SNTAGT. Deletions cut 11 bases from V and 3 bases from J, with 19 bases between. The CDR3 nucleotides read TGTGCCGGCGGGACCGGGACAGTAGAAGAGACCCAGTACTTC. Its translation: CAGGTGTVEETQYF.

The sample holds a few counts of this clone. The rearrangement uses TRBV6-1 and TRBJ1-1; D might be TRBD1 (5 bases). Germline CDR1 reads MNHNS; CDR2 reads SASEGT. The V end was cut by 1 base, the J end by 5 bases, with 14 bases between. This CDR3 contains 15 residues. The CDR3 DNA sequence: TGTGCCAGCAGTGAAGGGGTAGGGGCAGATACTGAAGCTTTCTTT. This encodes CASSEGVGADTEAFF.

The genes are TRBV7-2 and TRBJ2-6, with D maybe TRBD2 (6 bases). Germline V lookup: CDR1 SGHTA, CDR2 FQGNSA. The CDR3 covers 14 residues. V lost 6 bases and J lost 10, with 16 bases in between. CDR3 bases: TGTGCCAGCAGACCCGCGGAGGGCGGGAACGTCCTGACTTTC. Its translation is CASRPAEGGNVLTF.

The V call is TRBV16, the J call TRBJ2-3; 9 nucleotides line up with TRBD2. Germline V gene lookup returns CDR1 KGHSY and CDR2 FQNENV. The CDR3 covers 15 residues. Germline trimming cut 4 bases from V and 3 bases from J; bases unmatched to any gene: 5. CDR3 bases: TGTGCCAGCAGCCCGTGGCTAGCGGGAACAGATACGCAGTATTTT. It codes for CASSPWLAGTDTQYF.

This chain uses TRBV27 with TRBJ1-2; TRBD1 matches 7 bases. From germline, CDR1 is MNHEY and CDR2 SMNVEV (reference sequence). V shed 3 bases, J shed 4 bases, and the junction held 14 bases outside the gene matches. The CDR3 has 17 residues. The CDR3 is CASSFRTGTEKFYGYTF. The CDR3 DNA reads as TGTGCCAGCAGTTTTCGGACAGGTACCGAAAAATTCTATGGCTACACCTTC.

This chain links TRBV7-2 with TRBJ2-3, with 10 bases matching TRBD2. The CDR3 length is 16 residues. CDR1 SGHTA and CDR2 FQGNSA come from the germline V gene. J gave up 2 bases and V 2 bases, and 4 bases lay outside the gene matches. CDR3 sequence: CASSLFGTSATDTQYF. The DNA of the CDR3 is TGTGCCAGCAGCTTATTTGGGACTAGCGCCACAGATACGCAGTATTTT.

The CDR3 nucleotides are TGTGCCAGCAGTTTATTGGGGGAGGCCAATGAGCAGTTCTTC. It codes for CASSLLGEANEQFF. The rearrangement uses TRBV27 and TRBJ2-1; D is possibly TRBD2 (6 bases). Trimming pared 1 base from V and 6 bases from J, leaving 10 bases between. The CDR3 spans 14 residues. The V gene's germline CDR1 is MNHEY and CDR2 SMNVEV (reference sequence).

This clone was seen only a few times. CDR3 amino acids: CASSVATGDYEQYF. The CDR3 DNA reads as TGTGCCAGCAGCGTAGCCACGGGGGACTACGAGCAGTACTTC. This sequence joins TRBV9 and TRBJ2-7, with D maybe TRBD2 (6 bases). CDR1 SGDLS and CDR2 YYNGEE come from the germline V gene. Trimming shortened V by 0 bases and J by 3 bases, and 10 bases separated the two germline ends. This CDR3 is 14 amino acids long.

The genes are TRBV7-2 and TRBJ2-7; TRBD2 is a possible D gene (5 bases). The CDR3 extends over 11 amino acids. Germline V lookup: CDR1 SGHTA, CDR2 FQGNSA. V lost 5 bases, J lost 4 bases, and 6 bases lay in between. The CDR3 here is CASSRGYEQYF. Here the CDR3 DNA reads TGTGCCAGCAGCCGGGGTTACGAGCAGTACTTC.

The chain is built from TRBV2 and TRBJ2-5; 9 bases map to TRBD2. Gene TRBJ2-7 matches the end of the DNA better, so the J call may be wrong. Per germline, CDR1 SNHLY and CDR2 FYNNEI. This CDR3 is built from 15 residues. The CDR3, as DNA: TGTGCCAGCAGTGGAGGACTAGCGAATCGCTACGAGCAGTACTTC. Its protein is CASSGGLANRYEQYF.

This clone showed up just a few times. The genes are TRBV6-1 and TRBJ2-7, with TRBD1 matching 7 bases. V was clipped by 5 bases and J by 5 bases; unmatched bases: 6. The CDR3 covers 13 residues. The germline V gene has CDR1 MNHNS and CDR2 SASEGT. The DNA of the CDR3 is TGTGCCAGCAGTACGACAGGGCTCCACGAGCAGTACTTC. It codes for CASSTTGLHEQYF.

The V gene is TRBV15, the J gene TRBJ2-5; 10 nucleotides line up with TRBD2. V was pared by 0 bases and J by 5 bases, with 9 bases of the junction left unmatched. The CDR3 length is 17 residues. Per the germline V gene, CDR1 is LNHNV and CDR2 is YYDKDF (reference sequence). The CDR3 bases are TGTGCCACCAGCAGAGATCTGGCTAGCGGGGGCTGGGAGACCCAGTACTTC. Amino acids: CATSRDLASGGWETQYF.